This entry lists 9 T cell receptor beta chains sequenced from one sample in a study of graft-versus-host responses after intestinal transplantation. Which antigens these TCRs recognize remains unknown. Only in-frame clones appear in the TCRdb table, and some are missing; sequencing was by immunoSEQ multiplex PCR. Of 55,000 to 85,000 clones in the sample, more than 70% were seen once. Here the sequenced sample was unstimulated CD8+ T cells sorted from spleen or lymph node cells, taken before intestinal transplant. The receptors were sampled from a human donor who received an intestinal transplant.

The rearrangement joins TRBV4-1 to TRBJ1-5; 8 nucleotides align to TRBD1. CDR1 MGHRA and CDR2 YSYEKL come from the germline V gene. The CDR3 consists of 16 residues. Trimming removed 2 bases from V and 3 bases from J; junction bases left unmatched: 6. The DNA of the CDR3 is TGCGCCAGCAGCCAACAGCAGGGGGCGGACAATCAGCCCCAGCATTTT. It translates to CASSQQQGADNQPQHF.

CDR3 amino acids: CASSEPGGLNTEAFF. The CDR3 DNA reads as TGTGCCAGCAGTGAACCCGGAGGGTTGAACACTGAAGCTTTCTTT. The V call is TRBV2, the J call TRBJ1-1, with D hard to call. Germline CDR1 is SNHLY and CDR2 is FYNNEI. Trimming shortened V by 2 bases and J by 0 bases, and 10 bases separated the two germline ends. The CDR3 sequence is 15 residues long. The full variable domain, in which reference TRBV2 and TRBJ1-1 provide the parts outside the CDR3, is EPEVTQTPSHQVTQMGQEVILRCVPISNHLYFYWYRQILGQKVEFLVSFYNNEISEKSEIFDDQFSVERPDGSNFTLKIRSTKLEDSAMYFCASSEPGGLNTEAFFGQGTRLTVV.

The V call is TRBV10-1, the J call TRBJ1-2; unclear D gene. V was clipped by 3 bases and J by 6 bases, with 17 bases between them. CDR3 length equals 15 residues. The germline CDR1 and CDR2 sequences are WNHNN and SYGVQD (reference sequence). The CDR3 is CASSERPGAVNGYTF. In nucleotides, the CDR3 is TGCGCCAGCAGTGAAAGGCCGGGAGCGGTCAATGGCTACACCTTC.

V is TRBV9 and J is TRBJ2-7; the D is unclear. V gave up 3 bases and J gave up 6 bases, with 7 bases separating them. Looked up from germline, CDR1 is SGDLS and CDR2 is YYNGEE. This CDR3 is 11 amino acids long. The CDR3 spells CASSAGSEQYF. The CDR3 DNA follows: TGTGCCAGCAGCGCCGGGTCCGAGCAGTACTTC.

The chain combines TRBV11-2 with TRBJ1-2, with a weak D call TRBD1 (6 bases). V gave up 5 bases and J gave up 3 bases, with 16 bases separating them. Germline V gives CDR1 SGHAT, CDR2 FQNNGV. The CDR3 has 15 amino acids. The CDR3 is CASSPKPGDDYGYTF. As DNA, the CDR3 is TGTGCCAGCAGCCCAAAGCCAGGGGACGACTATGGCTACACCTTC.

V gene TRBV5-4 combines with J gene TRBJ2-1; 7 positions match TRBD2. Germline V gene lookup returns CDR1 SGHNT and CDR2 YYREEE (reference sequence). This CDR3 region has 16 residues. After removal of 4 bases from V and 6 bases from J, the junction contained 13 bases not matched to a gene. DNA for the CDR3: TGTGCCAGCAGCGGCGGGACCTCCGGGGGGATCAATGAGCAGTTCTTC. Its translation: CASSGGTSGGINEQFF. Supplemented by reference TRBV5-4 and TRBJ2-1, the full variable domain reads ETGVTQSPTHLIKTRGQQVTLRCSSQSGHNTVSWYQQALGQGPQFIFQYYREEENGRGNFPPRFSGLQFPNYSSELNVNALELDDSALYLCASSGGTSGGINEQFFGPGTRLTVL.

The chain carries TRBV6-5 and TRBJ1-6, with no clear D. The CDR3 runs to 15 residues. V shed 5 bases and J shed 8 bases, with 16 bases lying between them. Germline V gene sequence: CDR1 MNHEY, CDR2 SVGAGI. CDR3 sequence: CASSLTQRAYSPLHF. The CDR3 DNA follows: TGTGCCAGCAGTCTTACTCAGAGGGCCTATTCACCCCTCCACTTT.

The chain carries TRBV10-1 and TRBJ1-1; D not resolved. The germline V gene encodes CDR1 WNHNN and CDR2 SYGVQD (reference sequence). The V end lost 6 bases, the J end lost 10 bases, and 18 bases lay between the germline ends. The CDR3 is 13 residues long. The CDR3 coding sequence is TGCGCCAGCAGCCCTGCGACGGAGCGGTCAGCTTTCTTT. It translates to CASSPATERSAFF.

V and J are TRBV28 and TRBJ2-7; the match to TRBD1 covers 9 bases. J lost 0 bases, V lost 6 bases, and 6 bases had no gene match. This CDR3 is 15 amino acids long. Germline CDR1 MDHEN, CDR2 SYDVKM. The CDR3 here is CASSPGQGSSYEQYF. CDR3 DNA sequence: TGTGCCAGCAGCCCCGGACAGGGGAGCTCCTACGAGCAGTACTTC.